The next 27 T cell receptor beta chains were all read from a single sample in a study of cytomegalovirus exposure and HLA in healthy donors. Use of 60 Vbeta and 13 Jbeta primers characterized the PCR. Assay used: immunoSEQ multiplex PCR; TCRdb lists only in-frame clones, some missing. The sample consists of about 150,000 clones, 65% to 75% of them appearing once. The specimen sequenced was PBMCs. These receptors all come from a man in his late teens or twenties in good health and CMV-seronegative.

This clone has only a few counts. This chain connects TRBV18 to TRBJ2-1, with TRBD2 matching over 7 bases. The germline V gene encodes CDR1 KGHSH and CDR2 LQKENI. After removal of 0 bases from V and 4 bases from J, the junction contained 3 bases not matched to a gene. CDR3 size: 15 residues. CDR3 loop: CASSPPGGGYNEQFF. The CDR3, as DNA: TGTGCCAGCTCACCACCCGGGGGAGGGTACAATGAGCAGTTCTTC.

The chain joins TRBV27 to TRBJ1-1; D may be TRBD1 (5 bases). V shed 6 bases and J shed 5 bases, with 13 bases lying between them. CDR1 and CDR2 from the germline V gene are MNHEY and SMNVEV (reference sequence). The length of the CDR3 is 13 residues. The CDR3 coding sequence is TGTGCCAGCAGACCCACAGGCTCTACTGAAGCTTTCTTT. It translates to CASRPTGSTEAFF.

A few counts support this clone. The chain links TRBV19 to TRBJ1-2, with D perhaps matching TRBD1 (5 bases). The CDR3 is made up of 14 amino acids. Germline V lookup: CDR1 LNHDA, CDR2 SQIVND (reference sequence). With 3 bases removed from V and 5 bases from J, the gap between germline ends came to 13 bases. The CDR3 reads CASSMGGSHYGYTF. In nucleotides, the CDR3 is TGTGCCAGTAGTATGGGGGGATCCCATTATGGCTACACCTTC.

This chain joins TRBV2 and TRBJ1-5, with 7 nucleotides matching TRBD1. Germline V gene data show CDR1 as SNHLY and CDR2 as FYNNEI. V lost 4 bases and J lost 7; bases outside the gene matches: 7. The CDR3 totals 14 residues. The CDR3 loop reads CASSVESGGQPQHF. CDR3 coding DNA: TGTGCCAGCAGTGTGGAGTCAGGGGGACAGCCCCAGCATTTT.

In this sample, this clone turned up a few times. The chain carries TRBV19 and TRBJ1-5; D is undetermined. Deletions cut 3 bases from V and 4 bases from J, with 13 bases between. Germline CDR1 is LNHDA and CDR2 is SQIVND (reference sequence). There are 15 residues in the CDR3. In DNA form, the CDR3 reads TGTGCCAGTAGTATGGGCCTTCATCCTAATCAGCCCCAGCATTTT. It codes for CASSMGLHPNQPQHF.

This clone was seen just once. V and J are TRBV10-1 and TRBJ2-3, with D perhaps TRBD2 (6 bases). V shed 5 bases and J shed 6 bases, with 15 bases lying between them. This CDR3 region has 14 residues. Germline V CDR1 and CDR2: WNHNN, SYGVQD (reference sequence). CDR3 bases: TGCGCCAGCAGTCCGGGACTCCCCTCGGATACGCAGTATTTT. This gives the protein CASSPGLPSDTQYF.

Comments on this clone: The sample has other DNA sequences that encode this CDR3 too. The chain links TRBV7-9 to TRBJ2-7; 8 bases line up with TRBD1. V was clipped by 3 bases and J by 10 bases; unmatched bases: 8. Germline CDR1 is SEHNR and CDR2 is FQNEAQ (reference sequence). This CDR3 has 13 amino acids. The CDR3 DNA sequence: TGTGCCAGCAGCTTGCCGTTCGGGACAGGACAGTACGTC. It yields the protein CASSLPFGTGQYV.

The chain employs TRBV7-3 and TRBJ1-1; D unclear. CDR3 length: 13 residues. Trimming left V 5 bases short and J 1 base short, with 8 bases between. CDR1 and CDR2 (germline): SGHTA, FQGTGA. The CDR3 DNA is TGTGCCAGCAGCCGACGGGAGAACACTGAAGCTTTCTTT. As protein: CASSRRENTEAFF.

This chain connects TRBV28 to TRBJ1-1; 9 bases line up with TRBD1. V lost 6 bases, J lost 0 bases, and 8 bases stayed unmatched. The CDR3 has 16 residues. Germline V lookup: CDR1 MDHEN, CDR2 SYDVKM. The CDR3 loop is CASSLQGAGMNTEAFF. CDR3 DNA sequence: TGTGCCAGCAGCTTACAGGGGGCGGGGATGAACACTGAAGCTTTCTTT.

The chain has TRBV6-6 and TRBJ1-2; D is unresolved. Germline CDR1 and CDR2: MNHNY and SVGAGI (reference sequence). V was trimmed by 0 bases and J by 4 bases, leaving 9 bases between them. The CDR3 spans 14 residues. This chain's CDR3 is CASSYSSRSYGYTF. The CDR3 coding sequence is TGTGCCAGCAGTTACTCGTCCCGGAGCTATGGCTACACCTTC.

This chain uses TRBV5-8 with TRBJ1-6, with D maybe TRBD1 (5 bases). The V end was cut by 4 bases, the J end by 6 bases, with 8 bases between. Germline V gene data show CDR1 as SGHTS and CDR2 as YDEGEE. The CDR3 covers 13 residues. This chain's CDR3 is CASSKTVNSPLHF. CDR3 nucleotides: TGTGCCAGCAGCAAGACAGTTAATTCACCCCTCCACTTT.

This rearrangement joins TRBV13 to TRBJ2-5, with D perhaps matching TRBD2 (7 bases). V was clipped by 5 bases and J by 5 bases, with 15 bases between them. Germline CDR1 and CDR2: PRHDT and FYEKMQ (reference sequence). This CDR3 is built from 14 residues. Here the CDR3 DNA reads TGTGCCAGCAGCCTGGGGGGGGGCATGGAGACCCAGTACTTC. Translation gives CASSLGGGMETQYF.

This clone was seen a handful of times. The rearrangement links TRBV4-1 to TRBJ2-7; D call uncertain. Germline loops: CDR1 MGHRA, CDR2 YSYEKL. V was pared by 0 bases and J by 2 bases, with 11 bases between. CDR3 size: 15 residues. For the CDR3, the DNA is TGCGCCAGCAGCCAAGATCCTATCGGAGCCTACGAGCAGTACGTC. Its translation: CASSQDPIGAYEQYV.

This clone came up a few times. The J gene is TRBJ1-2, the V gene TRBV30; 9 bases are a match to TRBD1. The junction had 13 bases not matched to a gene; V was cut back by 3 bases and J by 5 bases. The CDR3 has 16 residues. Germline values: CDR1 GTSNPN, CDR2 SVGIG (reference sequence). The CDR3: CAWRVSRSGTGYGYTF. For the CDR3, the DNA is TGTGCCTGGAGGGTCTCAAGGTCCGGGACAGGGTATGGCTACACCTTC.

The CDR3 is CASSLLEDRNTEAFF. The CDR3 DNA is TGTGCCAGCAGCTTGCTCGAGGACAGAAACACTGAAGCTTTCTTT. This chain links TRBV5-6 with TRBJ1-1, with D possibly being TRBD1 (6 bases). There are 15 residues in the CDR3. Germline CDR1 SGHDT, CDR2 YYEEEE. V was pared by 1 base and J by 2 bases, with 12 bases between.

The chain joins TRBV11-2 to TRBJ2-1; TRBD2 aligns across 8 bases. V trimming: 5 bases; J trimming: 6 bases; junction bases outside the gene matches: 15. Germline values: CDR1 SGHAT, CDR2 FQNNGV. There are 17 residues in the CDR3. Written as DNA, the CDR3 is TGTGCCAGCAGCCCGGGGCGGGCGGGGGGTACCCGCAATGAGCAGTTCTTC. Its protein is CASSPGRAGGTRNEQFF. Drawing the rest from reference TRBV11-2 and TRBJ2-1, the complete variable domain is EAGVAQSPRYKIIEKRQSVAFWCNPISGHATLYWYQQILGQGPKLLIQFQNNGVVDDSQLPKDRFSAERLKGVDSTLKIQPAKLEDSAVYLCASSPGRAGGTRNEQFFGPGTRLTVL.

This clone was observed a single time. The V call is TRBV5-4, the J call TRBJ2-2, with D tentatively TRBD2 (6 bases). The CDR3 consists of 16 residues. Trimming took 6 bases from V and 4 from J, leaving 19 bases between them. The germline V gene has CDR1 SGHNT and CDR2 YYREEE (reference sequence). CDR3 in DNA: TGTGCCAGCACCGAGTTAGGGACTTATGGCACCGGGGAGCTGTTTTTT. Residues: CASTELGTYGTGELFF.

The chain carries TRBV7-2 and TRBJ1-5; 7 bases map to TRBD1. Germline CDR1 SGHTA, CDR2 FQGNSA. J lost 2 bases, V lost 5 bases, and 3 bases had no gene match. This CDR3 has 14 amino acids. The chain's CDR3 is CASSQGQGNQPQHF. Here the CDR3 DNA reads TGTGCCAGCAGCCAAGGACAGGGCAATCAGCCCCAGCATTTT.

The chain couples TRBV27 to TRBJ1-4; possibly TRBD1 for D (6 bases). Per germline, CDR1 MNHEY and CDR2 SMNVEV (reference sequence). CDR3 length: 15 residues. V shed 5 bases and J shed 4 bases, with 14 bases lying between them. CDR3 residues: CASSHYRVGNEKLFF. For the CDR3, the DNA is TGTGCCAGCAGTCACTACAGGGTGGGTAATGAAAAACTGTTTTTT.

The chain carries TRBV28 and TRBJ1-6; 9 positions agree with TRBD1. The CDR3 has 17 residues. V lost 4 bases to trimming and J lost 7 bases; unmatched junction nucleotides: 11. Germline CDR1 and CDR2: MDHEN and SYDVKM. The DNA of the CDR3 is TGTGCCAGCAGTTCCATCCGACAGGGGGTACTAAATTCACCCCTCCACTTT. It encodes CASSSIRQGVLNSPLHF. Full variable domain (missing parts from reference TRBV28 and TRBJ1-6): DVKVTQSSRYLVKRTGEKVFLECVQDMDHENMFWYRQDPGLGLRLIYFSYDVKMKEKGDIPEGYSVSREKKERFSLILESASTNQTSMYLCASSSIRQGVLNSPLHFGNGTRLTVT.

CDR3 amino acids: CASSLEGTDVGTQYF. In DNA form, the CDR3 reads TGCGCCAGCAGCTTGGAGGGGACAGACGTCGGAACCCAGTACTTC. This chain connects TRBV5-1 to TRBJ2-5; 7 nucleotides line up with TRBD1. The CDR3 sequence is 15 residues long. Looked up from germline, CDR1 is SGHRS and CDR2 is YFSETQ. V gave up 0 bases and J gave up 8 bases; unmatched junction bases: 10.

This clone was seen a few times. This chain uses TRBV7-2 with TRBJ1-2; possibly TRBD1 for D (5 bases). The length of the CDR3 is 18 residues. Between the trimmed V and J ends, which lost 1 base and 4 bases, there was a span of 22 bases. Germline-derived CDR1 and CDR2 are SGHTA and FQGNSA. The CDR3 coding sequence is TGTGCCAGCAGCTTAGTAGGGCGACAGATTGGGCCCGGCTATGGCTACACCTTC. Its translation is CASSLVGRQIGPGYGYTF.

The J gene is TRBJ2-7, the V gene TRBV11-2, with D possibly TRBD2 on 5 matching bases. The ends were cut back, 7 bases at V and 5 bases at J, with 15 bases in the middle. The germline V gene encodes CDR1 SGHAT and CDR2 FQNNGV. CDR3 length: 13 amino acids. CDR3 sequence: CASTPAPSHEQYF. CDR3 DNA sequence: TGTGCCAGCACACCGGCCCCTAGCCACGAGCAGTACTTC.

The rearrangement joins TRBV30 to TRBJ2-7; the match to TRBD2 covers 13 bases. Germline V CDR1 and CDR2: GTSNPN, SVGIG (reference sequence). The CDR3 totals 16 residues. The J segment lost 7 bases and the V segment lost 2 bases, leaving 11 bases of the junction unmatched. The CDR3 DNA reads TGTGCCTGGAGTCCCCAGGGACTAGCGGGGCAGGGGGAGCAGTACTTC. As protein: CAWSPQGLAGQGEQYF.

The CDR3 DNA is TGTGCCAGCAGTTCCGGCGGGGGAAGCAATCAGCCCCAGCATTTT. This codes for CASSSGGGSNQPQHF. The rearrangement uses TRBV5-4 and TRBJ1-5, with D possibly TRBD1 on 5 matching bases. The CDR3 is 15 residues long. Germline V gene data show CDR1 as SGHNT and CDR2 as YYREEE (reference sequence). V was pared by 5 bases and J by 1 base, with 13 bases between.

The rearrangement uses TRBV6-1 and TRBJ1-1, with a possible D match to TRBD1 (6 bases). CDR3 length equals 14 residues. The germline V gene encodes CDR1 MNHNS and CDR2 SASEGT. V was shortened by 6 bases and J by 1 base, with 12 bases between the two germline ends. The CDR3 nucleotides read TGTGCCAGCAGGAAGGGACAAACGAACACTGAAGCTTTCTTT. Its translation: CASRKGQTNTEAFF.

The chain carries TRBV5-1 and TRBJ1-1; TRBD1 is a possible D gene (5 bases). Trimming shortened V by 1 base and J by 1 base, and 14 bases separated the two germline ends. CDR1 and CDR2 from the germline V gene are SGHRS and YFSETQ. This CDR3 spans 16 amino acids. CDR3 sequence (DNA): TGCGCCAGCAGCTTGTATCCAGGGTCCCCGAACACTGAAGCTTTCTTT. Translating gives CASSLYPGSPNTEAFF.